Reported below is one TCR beta chain. The data belong to a study of blood T cell repertoires in COVID-19. About the research overall: Nucleic acid was either cDNA or gDNA, and it came from T cells, B-cell-depleted T cells, or PBMCs.

In germline, CDR1 is MNHEY, CDR2 SVGAGI. With 5 bases removed from V and 2 bases from J, the gap between germline ends came to 13 bases. This CDR3 is built from 15 residues. In the original analysis: From reference gene primer amplification, estimates of nucleated cell counts were derived. Here immunoSEQ multiplex PCR was the method, and the copy in TCRdb shows in-frame clones only, minus some. V and J calls and clone size are as listed in that table; D and trimming were resolved from the DNA. The sample shows about 180,000 clones, roughly four fifths of them seen only once. Seattle researchers signed up patients amid active infection and tracked them longitudinally.

This chain connects TRBV6-5 to TRBJ1-5; D is unclear. Sequencing was done on a sample of peripheral blood. The sequence was obtained from a woman aged 70 to 79 with COVID-19, enrolled during active disease. CDR3 sequence reads: CASSNEAWGNQPQHF. The CDR3 DNA sequence: TGTGCCAGCAGTAATGAGGCTTGGGGCAATCAGCCCCAGCATTTT.